Listed here are 26 T cell receptor beta chains from one sample, sequenced in a study of blood T cell repertoires in COVID-19. Using immunoSEQ multiplex PCR, the repertoire was profiled, and TCRdb retains in-frame clones only, with some absent. The table lists 150,000 to 200,000 clones, 87% of them singletons. The sequencing input was peripheral blood. These receptors were collected from a man aged 35 to 55 with active or convalescent COVID-19.

The chain has TRBV7-2 and TRBJ2-5, with D unresolved. The CDR3 loop spans 12 amino acids. The ends were cut back, 5 bases at V and 3 bases at J, with 7 bases in the middle. Germline CDR1 reads SGHTA; CDR2 reads FQGNSA. As DNA, the CDR3 is TGTGCCAGCAGCACGAGAAAAGAGACCCAGTACTTC. Protein: CASSTRKETQYF.

This rearrangement joins TRBV6-2 or TRBV6-3 to TRBJ1-5, with TRBD1 matching over 8 bases. Losses at the gene ends were 2 bases for V and 6 bases for J; bases not matched to a gene: 3. This CDR3 region has 14 residues. The V gene's germline CDR1 is MNHEY and CDR2 SVGEGT. CDR3 nucleotide sequence: TGTGCCAGCAGTTACCAGGGGGCGCGTCAGCCCCAGCATTTT. Translating it yields CASSYQGARQPQHF.

This chain connects TRBV7-9 to TRBJ1-1; no reliable D call. Looked up from germline, CDR1 is SEHNR and CDR2 is FQNEAQ (reference sequence). V lost 2 bases and J lost 0, with 4 bases in between. There are 13 residues in the CDR3. DNA for the CDR3: TGTGCCAGCAGCTTACAGGTGAACACTGAAGCTTTCTTT. Its protein product is CASSLQVNTEAFF.

The rearrangement joins TRBV2 to TRBJ2-4, with 10 bases aligning to TRBD1. Germline lookup yields CDR1 SNHLY and CDR2 FYNNEI. After removal of 5 bases from V and 5 bases from J, the junction contained 6 bases not matched to a gene. The CDR3 loop spans 15 amino acids. CDR3 sequence (DNA): TGTGCCAGCAGTCGTCTAGGACAGGGGGAAAACATTCAGTACTTC. This gives the protein CASSRLGQGENIQYF.

The CDR3 DNA sequence: TGTGCCAGCAGCCTTAAGGGACAGGGTCTCGAAGCTTTCTTT. This translates into CASSLKGQGLEAFF. The V and J genes are TRBV7-2 and TRBJ1-1; 9 nucleotides match TRBD1. The ends lost 5 bases at V and 8 bases at J; junction bases unmatched: 9. CDR3 length: 14 amino acids. Germline V gene sequence: CDR1 SGHTA, CDR2 FQGNSA. Full variable domain (outside the CDR3, taken from reference TRBV7-2 and TRBJ1-1): GAGVSQSPSNKVTEKGKDVELRCDPISGHTALYWYRQSLGQGLEFLIYFQGNSAPDKSGLPSDRFSAERTGGSVSTLTIQRTQQEDSAVYLCASSLKGQGLEAFFGQGTRLTVV.

V is TRBV6-5 and J is TRBJ1-2; D unclear. The length of the CDR3 is 15 residues. The germline V gene encodes CDR1 MNHEY and CDR2 SVGAGI. Trimming took off 5 bases at V and 1 base at J, with 14 bases between the two ends. The CDR3 region has the DNA TGTGCCAGCAGTCCAAATGTTCGGAGTAACTATGGCTACACCTTC. Protein product: CASSPNVRSNYGYTF.

In its sample, this clone was seen once. The genes are TRBV9 and TRBJ2-1; D might be TRBD2 (5 bases). Germline V CDR1 and CDR2: SGDLS, YYNGEE. The V and J ends lost 0 bases and 6 bases respectively, with 16 bases between them. This CDR3 has 16 amino acids. This CDR3 reads CASSVGPRGNVNEQFF. CDR3 DNA sequence: TGTGCCAGCAGCGTAGGTCCCCGGGGAAACGTCAATGAGCAGTTCTTC. Full variable domain (rest looked up from reference TRBV9 and TRBJ2-1): DSGVTQTPKHLITATGQRVTLRCSPRSGDLSVYWYQQSLDQGLQFLIQYYNGEERAKGNILERFSAQQFPDLHSELNLSSLELGDSALYFCASSVGPRGNVNEQFFGPGTRLTVL.

The CDR3 region is CASSLRTEAFF. In DNA form, the CDR3 reads TGTGCCAGCAGCTTGCGGACAGAAGCTTTCTTT. The rearrangement links TRBV5-4 to TRBJ1-1; maybe TRBD1 (5 bases). The CDR3 covers 11 residues. The ends were cut back, 1 base at V and 8 bases at J, with 6 bases in the middle. Per germline, CDR1 SGHNT and CDR2 YYREEE (reference sequence).

The V gene is TRBV4-2, the J gene TRBJ1-6; D is unresolved. Germline lookup yields CDR1 LGHNA and CDR2 YNFKEQ. V lost 5 bases, J lost 14 bases, and 10 bases lay in between. The CDR3 spans 11 residues. CDR3 in amino acids: CASSSRSTLHF. The CDR3, as DNA: TGTGCCAGCAGCAGCCGTTCCACCCTCCACTTT.

This rearrangement joins TRBV7-8 to TRBJ1-3; TRBD1 might be the D (5 bases). The CDR3 runs to 17 residues. Trimming removed 2 bases from V and 0 bases from J, with 14 bases in between. CDR1 SGHVS and CDR2 FQNEAQ come from the germline V gene. CDR3 amino acids: CASSLMGLPRSGNTIYF. CDR3 nucleotides: TGTGCCAGCAGCTTAATGGGGCTCCCCCGCTCTGGAAACACCATATATTTT.

The rearrangement links TRBV7-2 to TRBJ1-3; D not certain. Germline values: CDR1 SGHTA, CDR2 FQGNSA. Trimming took off 4 bases at V and 0 bases at J, with 4 bases between the two ends. The length of the CDR3 is 13 residues. The CDR3 DNA reads as TGTGCCAGCAGCTCCTCCTCTGGAAACACCATATATTTT. Protein sequence: CASSSSSGNTIYF.

The chain has TRBV24-1 and TRBJ1-2; a possible D gene is TRBD1 (5 bases). The V and J ends lost 1 base and 4 bases respectively, with 21 bases between them. Per the germline V gene, CDR1 is KGHDR and CDR2 is SFDVKD. The length of the CDR3 is 18 residues. CDR3 sequence (DNA): TGTGCCACCAGTGATTTTCGGGGGAAGTGGGTTATTCGCTATGGCTACACCTTC. Translating gives CATSDFRGKWVIRYGYTF.

The genes are TRBV5-1 and TRBJ1-2; no clear D. Trimming pared 1 base from V and 2 bases from J, leaving 6 bases between. Germline V gene data show CDR1 as SGHRS and CDR2 as YFSETQ. The CDR3 spans 13 residues. In nucleotides, the CDR3 is TGCGCCAGCAGCTTGCGGGTAAACTATGGCTACACCTTC. It is translated as CASSLRVNYGYTF.

This clone occurred a few times. The chain has TRBV6-5 and TRBJ1-2; TRBD1 matches at 8 bases. Germline CDR1 reads MNHEY; CDR2 reads SVGAGI. The CDR3 totals 13 residues. V gave up 6 bases and J gave up 8 bases; unmatched junction bases: 8. The CDR3, as DNA: TGTGCCAGCAGGACCCCCAGGGACAGGGGCTACACCTTC. Translation: CASRTPRDRGYTF.

The chain is built from TRBV4-3 and TRBJ1-3, with 11 nucleotides matching TRBD1. Trimming took 0 bases from V and 3 from J; bases not matched to a gene: 10. Germline lookup yields CDR1 LGHNA and CDR2 YSLEER. The CDR3 is made up of 19 amino acids. The CDR3, as DNA: TGCGCCAGCAGCCAAGATTTGGGACAGGGGGGTATAGGTGGAAACACCATATATTTT. Its translation is CASSQDLGQGGIGGNTIYF.

V usage is TRBV7-8 and J usage is TRBJ1-6, with D maybe TRBD1 (5 bases). V lost 0 bases to trimming and J lost 1 base, with 13 bases between them. Germline V gene data show CDR1 as SGHVS and CDR2 as FQNEAQ. The length of the CDR3 is 18 residues. CDR3 in DNA: TGTGCCAGCAGCTTAGCTGGTCAGGGAGGGTCCTATAATTCACCCCTCCACTTT. Its translation: CASSLAGQGGSYNSPLHF.

The rearrangement links TRBV29-1 to TRBJ1-1, with D perhaps TRBD1 (6 bases). The CDR3 has 16 amino acids. The V end was cut by 2 bases, the J end by 0 bases, with 16 bases between. Germline values: CDR1 SQVTM, CDR2 ANQGSEA. The CDR3 DNA reads TGCAGCGTTGAATGGCAGGGGAAGTGGATGAACACTGAAGCTTTCTTT. This gives the protein CSVEWQGKWMNTEAFF.

The chain carries TRBV28 and TRBJ2-7; maybe TRBD1 (5 bases). Germline V gives CDR1 MDHEN, CDR2 SYDVKM. V was clipped by 3 bases and J by 2 bases, with 14 bases between them. The CDR3 extends over 15 amino acids. The CDR3 region is CASSFSRVSPYEQYF. As DNA, the CDR3 is TGTGCCAGCAGTTTCAGCAGGGTTAGCCCCTACGAGCAGTACTTC.

The genes are TRBV7-6 and TRBJ1-3; 10 nucleotides line up with TRBD1. Per the germline V gene, CDR1 is SGHVS and CDR2 is FNYEAQ. This CDR3 is 17 amino acids long. The trim removed 3 bases at V and 2 bases at J, leaving 7 bases unmatched. The CDR3 DNA is TGTGCCAGCAGCTTGACAGGGGGCCAAGAGGCTGGAAACACCATATATTTT. It encodes CASSLTGGQEAGNTIYF.

The J gene is TRBJ1-5, the V gene TRBV18; D is ambiguous. This CDR3 comprises 13 residues. Germline V gene data show CDR1 as KGHSH and CDR2 as LQKENI. V was pared by 2 bases and J by 7 bases, with 9 bases between. CDR3 residues: CASSPTEAQPQHF. CDR3 bases: TGTGCCAGCTCACCAACAGAAGCCCAGCCCCAGCATTTT.

This chain links TRBV30 with TRBJ1-6; 7 positions agree with TRBD1. This CDR3 region has 15 residues. V lost 0 bases to trimming and J lost 9 bases; unmatched junction nucleotides: 8. Germline values: CDR1 GTSNPN, CDR2 SVGIG (reference sequence). The CDR3 region is CAWSVRQGEVSPLHF. CDR3 sequence (DNA): TGTGCCTGGAGTGTACGGCAGGGGGAAGTTTCACCCCTCCACTTT. The whole variable domain, remainder taken from reference TRBV30 and TRBJ1-6, is SQTIHQWPATLVQPVGSPLSLECTVEGTSNPNLYWYRQAAGRGLQLLFYSVGIGQISSEVPQNLSASRPQDRQFILSSKKLLLSDSGFYLCAWSVRQGEVSPLHFGNGTRLTVT.

This rearrangement joins TRBV5-1 to TRBJ1-5; 8 nucleotides match TRBD1. Germline V gene lookup returns CDR1 SGHRS and CDR2 YFSETQ. The CDR3 runs 17 residues. V shed 0 bases, J shed 2 bases, and the junction held 7 bases outside the gene matches. This CDR3 is CASSLGPLGQGNQPQHF. Here the CDR3 DNA reads TGCGCCAGCAGCTTGGGGCCCTTGGGACAGGGCAATCAGCCCCAGCATTTT.

As for this clone: The junction departs from the called germline gene at one end, perhaps through a read error. The chain employs TRBV15 and TRBJ1-5, with D maybe TRBD1 (6 bases). Per germline, CDR1 LNHNV and CDR2 YYDKDF (reference sequence). The CDR3 has 16 residues. The CDR3: CATSTGQFNSNQSQHF. The CDR3 region has the DNA TGTGCCACCAGCACAGGACAGTTTAATAGCAATCAGTCCCAGCATTTT. The full variable domain, with the rest looked up from reference TRBV15 and TRBJ1-5, is DAMVIQNPRYQVTQFGKPVTLSCSQTLNHNVMYWYQQKSSQAPKLLFHYYDKDFNNEADTPDNFQSRRPNTSFCFLDIRSPGLGDTAMYLCATSTGQFNSNQSQHFGDGTRLSIL.

CDR3 nucleotides: TGTGCCAGTAGTATAGGCGACAGGGCGCCTAATGAAAAACTGTTTTTT. It codes for CASSIGDRAPNEKLFF. The chain uses TRBV19 and TRBJ1-4; 7 nucleotides agree with TRBD1. This CDR3 region has 16 residues. CDR1 and CDR2 from the germline V gene are LNHDA and SQIVND (reference sequence). The ends lost 1 base at V and 3 bases at J; junction bases unmatched: 5.

The CDR3 nucleotides are TGTGCCATCAGTTCCAGTGACAGCAGCTCCTACAATGAGCAGTTCTTC. Translating gives CAISSSDSSSYNEQFF. The rearrangement links TRBV10-3 to TRBJ2-1; the D gene is possibly TRBD1 (5 bases). With 5 bases removed from V and 0 bases from J, the gap between germline ends came to 14 bases. The CDR3 loop spans 16 amino acids. From germline, CDR1 is ENHRY and CDR2 SYGVKD.

The chain joins TRBV2 to TRBJ2-2, with 7 nucleotides matching TRBD1. Trimming cost V 8 bases and J 7 bases; bases outside gene matches: 10. Germline V gene data show CDR1 as SNHLY and CDR2 as FYNNEI. The CDR3 length is 14 residues. This CDR3 reads CASLQNNRGGELFF. CDR3 nucleotide sequence: TGTGCCAGCCTCCAAAATAACAGGGGCGGGGAGCTGTTTTTT.